Below are 9 T cell receptor beta chains sequenced from a single sample in a study of cytomegalovirus exposure and HLA in healthy donors. Primers for the PCR totalled 60 Vbeta and 13 Jbeta. Clones were sequenced by immunoSEQ multiplex PCR, and TCRdb holds only the in-frame ones, with some missing. Of 150,000 or so clones listed, 80% are singletons. Source material: PBMCs. The receptors stem from a woman aged 40-49 years in good health and CMV-seronegative.

The table lists this clone with a few counts. The chain joins TRBV27 to TRBJ2-1, with 7 bases that match TRBD1. This CDR3 region has 18 residues. Losses at the gene ends were 3 bases for V and 3 bases for J; bases not matched to a gene: 14. Germline CDR1 MNHEY, CDR2 SMNVEV (reference sequence). DNA of the CDR3: TGTGCCAGCAGTTTGACACGACAGGGCCCGCGTGTCTACAATGAGCAGTTCTTC. Its protein is CASSLTRQGPRVYNEQFF.

The chain couples TRBV27 to TRBJ2-7; D may be TRBD2 (5 bases). The CDR3 loop spans 15 amino acids. The V end was cut by 7 bases, the J end by 0 bases, with 16 bases between. Germline CDR1 is MNHEY and CDR2 is SMNVEV (reference sequence). This chain's CDR3 is CASKGAGRSSYEQYF. CDR3 coding DNA: TGTGCCAGCAAGGGTGCGGGCAGAAGCTCCTACGAGCAGTACTTC.

V is TRBV4-2 and J is TRBJ1-1; D perhaps matches TRBD1 (6 bases). CDR1 and CDR2 from the germline V gene are LGHNA and YNFKEQ. This CDR3 comprises 15 residues. Trimming left V 4 bases short and J 1 base short, with 13 bases between. The CDR3 sequence is CASSPTDRKNTEAFF. CDR3 DNA: TGTGCCAGCAGCCCCACGGACAGAAAGAACACTGAAGCTTTCTTT.

The rearrangement joins TRBV29-1 to TRBJ2-1; 9 bases align to TRBD1. There are 12 residues in the CDR3. Looked up from germline, CDR1 is SQVTM and CDR2 is ANQGSEA. Trimming at V came to 7 bases and at J to 4 bases, leaving 2 bases not matched to a gene. CDR3 sequence reads: CSAGQGYNEQFF. For the CDR3, the DNA is TGCAGCGCTGGACAGGGGTACAATGAGCAGTTCTTC.

CDR3 in DNA: TGTGCCAGCGGGACAGGTGGTGAAGCTTTCTTT. Translation gives CASGTGGEAFF. The chain joins TRBV25-1 to TRBJ1-1, with 8 bases fitting TRBD1. CDR1 MGHDK and CDR2 SYGVNS come from the germline V gene. There are 11 residues in the CDR3. V dropped 8 bases and J dropped 7; count of bases not matched to a gene: 3.

This clone was picked up one time. This sequence joins TRBV28 and TRBJ1-2; no clear D gene. In germline, CDR1 is MDHEN, CDR2 SYDVKM. This CDR3 region has 11 residues. The V end was cut by 10 bases, the J end by 8 bases, with 14 bases between. The CDR3 coding sequence is TGTGCCACCAGAGGGAGTGGGGGCTACACCTTC. This translates into CATRGSGGYTF.

Remarks on this clone: An end of the junction does not agree with germline; a read error may underlie this. Other nucleotide sequences from this sample produce the same CDR3. The CDR3 loop reads CASSPILAENEQFF. The CDR3 DNA reads TGCGCCAGCTCACCCATTCTAGCGGAGAATGAGCAGTTCTTC. This sequence joins TRBV18 and TRBJ2-1; 7 bases are shared with TRBD2. Per germline, CDR1 KGHSH and CDR2 LQKENI. The CDR3 runs to 14 residues.

This chain links TRBV21-1 with TRBJ1-5. TRBV21-1 is an annotated pseudogene. This CDR3 comprises 15 residues. The CDR3 bases are TGTGCCAGCCTCGCGGGGGGCCCGGACAATCAGCCCCAGCATTTT. It specifies CASLAGGPDNQPQHF.

The rearrangement uses TRBV27 and TRBJ2-3, with a tentative D call TRBD1 (6 bases). CDR1 and CDR2 (germline): MNHEY, SMNVEV (reference sequence). The CDR3 runs 14 residues. CDR3 nucleotide sequence: TGTACTACCCGACGGGCAGGGGTCACAGATACGCAGTATTTT. Its translation: CTTRRAGVTDTQYF.